This T cell receptor (beta chain) was profiled in a study of T cells in Graves' hyperthyroidism and ophthalmopathy. Across 18 months, stable Graves' hyperthyroidism was marked by no progression to ophthalmopathy. The hyperthyroidism was newly diagnosed and had lasted under 2 months; the patients were aged 18 to 65. Researchers barred patients who had uncontrolled infection, other autoimmune disease, pregnancy or lactation. The diagnostic basis comprised clinical symptoms, serum thyroxine and TRAb, thyroid ultrasound and orbital computed tomography. CDR3 length: 16 amino acids. CDR1 is GTSNPN and CDR2 is SVGIG in the germline V gene (reference sequence). V shed 0 bases and J shed 0 bases, with 9 bases lying between them. The investigators amplified TCR beta CDR3 regions from RNA transcripts. A set of HTBI primers served as the primers for a first-round RT-PCR of the TCR CDR3. TCRdb itself ran the multiplex PCR reads through MiXCR, one entry per CDR3 protein. The repertoire holds about 560,000 distinct CDR3 sequences, with around 16% as singletons.

The source of this sequence is a young woman with Graves' hyperthyroidism. This rearrangement joins TRBV30 to TRBJ2-6; D unresolved. The sequenced sample consisted of blood. Here the CDR3 reads CAWSVVGNSGANVLTF. CDR3 DNA: TGTGCCTGGAGTGTAGTCGGTAACTCTGGGGCCAACGTCCTGACTTTC.